A selection of T cell receptor beta chains follows, all from one sample in a study of blood T cell repertoires in COVID-19. Libraries were prepared by immunoSEQ multiplex PCR; TCRdb keeps only in-frame clonotypes and omits some of them. This sample carries about 87,000 clones, approximately 75% of them seen once, and the ten largest clones take around 4%. Sequenced sample: peripheral blood. The receptor source for this set is a woman aged 45 to 65 with acute or convalescent COVID-19. The CDR3 runs from the conserved cysteine through the conserved F or W. The order of the fields is D gene, J gene, clone size, V gene, CDR3 protein, CDR3 DNA. The D gene is left open where the match is weak. Size values are once, few and many counts, or a class for expanded clones, and some rows have none.

d_call: NA
j_call: TRBJ1-2
clone_size: NA
v_call: TRBV2
cdr3_aa: CASRSGNYGYTF
cdr3_nt: TGTGCCAGCAGGTCAGGGAACTATGGCTACACCTTC

d_call: NA
j_call: TRBJ1-5
clone_size: NA
v_call: TRBV27
cdr3_aa: CASSALLGGVGSQPQHF
cdr3_nt: TGTGCCAGCAGCGCTCTTCTGGGGGGGGTTGGGTCTCAGCCCCAGCATTTT

d_call: NA
j_call: TRBJ1-3
clone_size: NA
v_call: TRBV4-1
cdr3_aa: CASSQGRQQKPGNTIYF
cdr3_nt: TGCGCCAGCAGCCAAGGCCGACAGCAAAAACCTGGAAACACCATATATTTT

d_call: TRBD2
j_call: TRBJ2-5
clone_size: NA
v_call: TRBV9
cdr3_aa: CASSVGWTSGGARGEAQYF
cdr3_nt: TGTGCCAGCAGCGTAGGATGGACTAGCGGGGGGGCTCGTGGAGAGGCCCAGTACTTC

d_call: TRBD2
j_call: TRBJ2-3
clone_size: few
v_call: TRBV6-6
cdr3_aa: CASSPRLADTQYF
cdr3_nt: TGTGCCAGCAGTCCCAGACTAGCGGATACGCAGTATTTT

d_call: TRBD1
j_call: TRBJ1-6
clone_size: NA
v_call: TRBV5-1
cdr3_aa: CASSPGGDSGASPLHF
cdr3_nt: TGCGCCAGCAGCCCAGGGGGTGACTCTGGGGCTTCACCCCTCCACTTT

d_call: NA
j_call: TRBJ1-1
clone_size: NA
v_call: TRBV7-6
cdr3_aa: CASSKDPGLSTEAFF
cdr3_nt: TGTGCCAGCAGCAAGGATCCGGGACTTAGCACTGAAGCTTTCTTT

d_call: NA
j_call: TRBJ1-6
clone_size: NA
v_call: TRBV3-1/TRBV3-2
cdr3_aa: CASSQGQLNSPLHF
cdr3_nt: TGTGCCAGCAGCCAAGGACAGCTTAATTCACCCCTCCACTTT

d_call: NA
j_call: TRBJ2-7
clone_size: NA
v_call: TRBV7-8
cdr3_aa: CASSLVARQHPYEQYF
cdr3_nt: TGTGCCAGCAGCTTAGTGGCGAGACAGCACCCCTACGAGCAGTACTTC

d_call: TRBD2
j_call: TRBJ2-2
clone_size: NA
v_call: TRBV7-6
cdr3_aa: CASSPWGGADYTGELFF
cdr3_nt: TGTGCCAGCAGCCCCTGGGGAGGGGCCGATTACACCGGGGAGCTGTTTTTT

d_call: NA
j_call: TRBJ1-3
clone_size: NA
v_call: TRBV30
cdr3_aa: CAWSSGGGPGNTIYF
cdr3_nt: TGTGCCTGGAGTTCAGGCGGGGGTCCTGGAAACACCATATATTTT

d_call: TRBD2
j_call: TRBJ2-3
clone_size: NA
v_call: TRBV18
cdr3_aa: CASSPPIPGTSNADTQYF
cdr3_nt: TGTGCCAGCTCACCACCGATCCCCGGGACTAGCAACGCAGATACGCAGTATTTT

d_call: NA
j_call: TRBJ2-1
clone_size: few
v_call: TRBV28
cdr3_aa: CASVENEEQFF
cdr3_nt: TGTGCCAGCGTCGAGAATGAGGAGCAGTTCTTC

d_call: TRBD1
j_call: TRBJ1-2
clone_size: NA
v_call: TRBV28
cdr3_aa: CASSSLGTAGYGYTF
cdr3_nt: TGTGCCAGCAGTTCACTTGGGACAGCCGGATATGGCTACACCTTC

d_call: NA
j_call: TRBJ1-5
clone_size: NA
v_call: TRBV2
cdr3_aa: CASRDSYSNQPQHF
cdr3_nt: TGTGCCAGCAGAGACAGTTATAGCAATCAGCCCCAGCATTTT

d_call: TRBD2
j_call: TRBJ2-1
clone_size: NA
v_call: TRBV27
cdr3_aa: CASSFQLAPNNEQFF
cdr3_nt: TGTGCCAGCAGTTTTCAACTAGCGCCCAACAATGAGCAGTTCTTC

d_call: NA
j_call: TRBJ1-5
clone_size: NA
v_call: TRBV6-6
cdr3_aa: CASRSYNNQPQHF
cdr3_nt: TGTGCCAGCAGGTCCTATAACAATCAGCCCCAGCATTTT

d_call: NA
j_call: TRBJ1-1
clone_size: NA
v_call: TRBV2
cdr3_aa: CASCTGQNTEAFF
cdr3_nt: TGTGCCAGCTGCACAGGCCAGAACACTGAAGCTTTCTTT

d_call: TRBD1
j_call: TRBJ1-4
clone_size: NA
v_call: TRBV10-3
cdr3_aa: CAISGQGHKDNEKLFF
cdr3_nt: TGTGCCATCAGTGGACAGGGACACAAGGATAATGAAAAACTGTTTTTT

d_call: NA
j_call: TRBJ1-6
clone_size: once
v_call: TRBV5-5
cdr3_aa: CASSAHTAGYNSPLHF
cdr3_nt: TGTGCCAGCAGCGCGCATACGGCGGGGTATAATTCACCCCTCCACTTT

d_call: TRBD1
j_call: TRBJ1-2
clone_size: NA
v_call: TRBV3-1/TRBV3-2
cdr3_aa: CASSQGYRGLYGYTF
cdr3_nt: TGTGCCAGCAGCCAAGGCTACAGGGGGCTGTATGGCTACACCTTC

d_call: TRBD1
j_call: TRBJ1-4
clone_size: NA
v_call: TRBV5-1
cdr3_aa: CASSLDGTANEKLFF
cdr3_nt: TGCGCCAGCAGCCTGGACGGGACAGCTAATGAAAAACTGTTTTTT

d_call: NA
j_call: TRBJ1-2
clone_size: once
v_call: TRBV5-1
cdr3_aa: CASSPSPGDYGYTF
cdr3_nt: TGCGCCAGCAGCCCGAGCCCAGGGGACTATGGCTACACCTTC

d_call: NA
j_call: TRBJ1-4
clone_size: few
v_call: TRBV7-6
cdr3_aa: CASSPRGVEGKLFF
cdr3_nt: TGTGCCAGCAGCCCCCGGGGAGTGGAAGGAAAACTGTTTTTT

d_call: NA
j_call: TRBJ1-5
clone_size: NA
v_call: TRBV28
cdr3_aa: CASNKKHRDNQPQHF
cdr3_nt: TGTGCCAGCAACAAGAAACACAGGGACAATCAGCCCCAGCATTTT

d_call: TRBD2
j_call: TRBJ2-2
clone_size: NA
v_call: TRBV5-6
cdr3_aa: CASSLEIGPGGTGELFF
cdr3_nt: TGTGCCAGCAGCTTGGAGATTGGTCCGGGGGGGACCGGGGAGCTGTTTTTT

d_call: NA
j_call: TRBJ1-1
clone_size: few
v_call: TRBV6-5
cdr3_aa: CASREGPGTEAFF
cdr3_nt: TGTGCCAGCAGGGAGGGGCCGGGGACTGAAGCTTTCTTT

d_call: NA
j_call: TRBJ1-2
clone_size: NA
v_call: TRBV12-3/TRBV12-4
cdr3_aa: CASSLSGNYGYTF
cdr3_nt: TGTGCCAGCAGTTTGTCAGGGAACTATGGCTACACCTTC

d_call: NA
j_call: TRBJ2-7
clone_size: NA
v_call: TRBV23-1
cdr3_aa: CASSQQGRDTSSYEQYF
cdr3_nt: TGCGCCAGCAGTCAACAAGGCCGGGACACCTCTTCTTACGAGCAGTACTTC

d_call: TRBD1
j_call: TRBJ2-5
clone_size: NA
v_call: TRBV9
cdr3_aa: CASSVGRTGGREETQYF
cdr3_nt: TGTGCCAGCAGCGTAGGAAGGACAGGGGGCAGGGAGGAGACCCAGTACTTC

d_call: TRBD1
j_call: TRBJ1-6
clone_size: NA
v_call: TRBV4-3
cdr3_aa: CASSAGDRDNSPLHF
cdr3_nt: TGCGCCAGCAGCGCCGGGGACAGGGATAATTCACCCCTCCACTTT

d_call: NA
j_call: TRBJ2-7
clone_size: NA
v_call: TRBV3-1/TRBV3-2
cdr3_aa: CASSLSPPDEQYF
cdr3_nt: TGTGCCAGCAGCCTCAGTCCCCCCGACGAGCAGTACTTC

d_call: NA
j_call: TRBJ1-1
clone_size: few
v_call: TRBV6-5
cdr3_aa: CASSYYHTMNTEAFF
cdr3_nt: TGTGCCAGCAGCTACTACCACACCATGAACACTGAAGCTTTCTTT

d_call: NA
j_call: TRBJ2-7
clone_size: NA
v_call: TRBV28
cdr3_aa: CASSPTLLIHEQYF
cdr3_nt: TGTGCCAGCAGTCCGACACTCTTAATCCACGAGCAGTACTTC

d_call: NA
j_call: TRBJ1-2
clone_size: NA
v_call: TRBV5-8
cdr3_aa: CASSLSRGLNYGYTF
cdr3_nt: TGTGCCAGCAGCTTGTCAAGGGGGTTAAACTATGGCTACACCTTC

d_call: TRBD2
j_call: TRBJ2-5
clone_size: NA
v_call: TRBV6-5
cdr3_aa: CASSARGVQETQYF
cdr3_nt: TGTGCCAGCTCCGCGCGGGGGGTCCAAGAGACCCAGTACTTC

d_call: TRBD1
j_call: TRBJ1-2
clone_size: NA
v_call: TRBV7-9
cdr3_aa: CASSRGDSVGYGYTF
cdr3_nt: TGTGCCAGCAGCCGAGGGGACAGCGTGGGCTATGGCTACACCTTC

d_call: NA
j_call: TRBJ1-2
clone_size: NA
v_call: TRBV7-6
cdr3_aa: CASSLRPPTGHNYGYTF
cdr3_nt: TGTGCCAGCAGCTTAAGGCCGCCGACAGGTCACAACTATGGCTACACCTTC

d_call: NA
j_call: TRBJ2-7
clone_size: NA
v_call: TRBV5-1
cdr3_aa: CASSLSPGNSYEQYF
cdr3_nt: TGCGCCAGCAGCTTGAGTCCCGGGAACTCCTACGAGCAGTACTTC

d_call: NA
j_call: TRBJ2-5
clone_size: NA
v_call: TRBV10-1
cdr3_aa: CASSDPRNVQETQYF
cdr3_nt: TGCGCCAGCAGTGACCCTAGGAACGTCCAAGAGACCCAGTACTTC

d_call: TRBD2
j_call: TRBJ2-1
clone_size: NA
v_call: TRBV24-1
cdr3_aa: CATSALAGGKNEQFF
cdr3_nt: TGTGCCACCAGTGCACTAGCGGGGGGTAAGAATGAGCAGTTCTTC

d_call: NA
j_call: TRBJ1-6
clone_size: NA
v_call: TRBV28
cdr3_aa: CASGLRNSPLHF
cdr3_nt: TGTGCCAGCGGTCTGAGGAATTCACCCCTCCACTTT

d_call: NA
j_call: TRBJ2-3
clone_size: NA
v_call: TRBV25-1
cdr3_aa: CASSEVGHWGTDTQYF
cdr3_nt: TGTGCCAGCAGTGAAGTGGGACACTGGGGCACAGATACGCAGTATTTT

d_call: NA
j_call: TRBJ1-1
clone_size: once
v_call: TRBV5-1
cdr3_aa: CASSLSGRTEAFF
cdr3_nt: TGCGCCAGCAGCTTATCCGGTCGCACTGAAGCTTTCTTT

d_call: TRBD2
j_call: TRBJ2-1
clone_size: NA
v_call: TRBV27
cdr3_aa: CASSRSSGGVNEQFF
cdr3_nt: TGTGCCAGCAGCCGATCTAGCGGGGGAGTCAATGAGCAGTTCTTC

d_call: TRBD1
j_call: TRBJ1-1
clone_size: once
v_call: TRBV7-9
cdr3_aa: CASSLGAGGHTEAFF
cdr3_nt: TGTGCCAGCAGCTTAGGGGCAGGGGGTCACACTGAAGCTTTCTTT

d_call: NA
j_call: TRBJ1-1
clone_size: NA
v_call: TRBV29-1
cdr3_aa: CSVLGTARNTEAFF
cdr3_nt: TGCAGCGTTCTAGGGACTGCCCGGAACACTGAAGCTTTCTTT

d_call: NA
j_call: TRBJ2-5
clone_size: NA
v_call: TRBV5-1
cdr3_aa: CASSLGRGTETQYF
cdr3_nt: TGCGCCAGCAGCTTGGGACGGGGAACAGAGACCCAGTACTTC